These 18 T cell receptor beta chains were sequenced from one sample in a study of blood T cell repertoires in COVID-19. Clones were sequenced by immunoSEQ multiplex PCR, and TCRdb holds only the in-frame ones, with some missing. The table has 150,000 or so clones, around 85% seen once; the top ten hold 6.5% to 9.5%. The sequenced sample consisted of peripheral blood. These receptors all come from a woman aged 55-70 years with COVID-19, enrolled during active disease.

The genes are TRBV4-2 and TRBJ2-7, with 9 bases aligning to TRBD1. The germline CDR1 and CDR2 sequences are LGHNA and YNFKEQ. This CDR3 contains 17 residues. V was clipped by 0 bases and J by 4 bases; unmatched bases: 10. The CDR3 protein is CASSQEPPRTGEYEQYF. The CDR3 region has the DNA TGTGCCAGCAGCCAAGAGCCTCCCCGGACAGGGGAGTACGAGCAGTACTTC.

This clone was found once. The CDR3, as DNA: TGTGCCAGTAGCTCCTACAGGGGTAGCAATCAGCCCCAGCATTTT. This codes for CASSSYRGSNQPQHF. The chain combines TRBV19 with TRBJ1-5, with TRBD1 identical over 7 bases. Trimming at V came to 6 bases and at J to 0 bases, leaving 5 bases not matched to a gene. CDR1 LNHDA and CDR2 SQIVND come from the germline V gene (reference sequence). This CDR3 contains 15 residues.

The CDR3 DNA follows: TGTGCCAGCAGCTTAGCTCAGGGGGACCCCTACGAGCAGTACTTC. This translates into CASSLAQGDPYEQYF. The chain carries TRBV7-8 and TRBJ2-7; TRBD1 aligns across 7 bases. V was clipped by 0 bases and J by 2 bases; unmatched bases: 4. Looked up from germline, CDR1 is SGHVS and CDR2 is FQNEAQ. CDR3 length: 15 residues.

This chain links TRBV9 with TRBJ2-7, with 10 bases that match TRBD2. V was clipped by 0 bases and J by 6 bases; unmatched bases: 6. This CDR3 spans 15 amino acids. CDR1 SGDLS and CDR2 YYNGEE come from the germline V gene. As DNA, the CDR3 is TGTGCCAGCAGCGTAGAGGCTAGCGGGGGTCTCGAGCAGTACTTC. Amino acid sequence: CASSVEASGGLEQYF.

The V gene is TRBV9, the J gene TRBJ1-2, with TRBD1 matching over 7 bases. The CDR3 is 17 residues long. From germline, CDR1 is SGDLS and CDR2 YYNGEE. J was trimmed by 0 bases and V by 3 bases; bases with no gene match: 11. DNA for the CDR3: TGTGCCAGCAGCGGATTCGACAGGGACTCCACTAACTATGGCTACACCTTC. Encoded protein: CASSGFDRDSTNYGYTF.

This rearrangement joins TRBV25-1 to TRBJ2-2, with 8 bases that match TRBD1. After removal of 8 bases from V and 4 bases from J, the junction contained 3 bases not matched to a gene. Germline V CDR1 and CDR2: MGHDK, SYGVNS. The CDR3 is 13 residues long. The chain's CDR3 is CASQGAGTGELFF. The CDR3 bases are TGTGCCAGCCAGGGGGCGGGCACCGGGGAGCTGTTTTTT. The entire variable domain, with the rest obtained from reference TRBV25-1 and TRBJ2-2, is as follows: EADIYQTPRYLVIGTGKKITLECSQTMGHDKMYWYQQDPGMELHLIHYSYGVNSTEKGDLSSESTVSRIRTEHFPLTLESARPSHTSQYLCASQGAGTGELFFGEGSRLTVL.

The chain is built from TRBV7-8 and TRBJ2-5, with 7 bases lining up with TRBD1. The germline CDR1 and CDR2 sequences are SGHVS and FQNEAQ. The CDR3 consists of 15 residues. The ends lost 4 bases at V and 5 bases at J; junction bases unmatched: 10. In DNA form, the CDR3 reads TGTGCCAGCAGCTCCGTAACAGGGGTCCGGGAGACCCAGTACTTC. Its translation is CASSSVTGVRETQYF.

Details on this clone: Other DNA sequences from this sample encode an identical CDR3 as well. Written as DNA, the CDR3 is TGTGCCAGCAGCTTAACGGGCTACACTGAAGCTTTCTTT. It yields the protein CASSLTGYTEAFF. The rearrangement links TRBV7-3 to TRBJ1-1; D gene uncertain. The CDR3 runs to 13 residues. Trimming took 0 bases from V and 3 from J, leaving 5 bases between them. The germline gives CDR1 SGHTA, CDR2 FQGTGA.

This clone has only one observation. This chain links TRBV19 with TRBJ2-1; D might be TRBD1 (7 bases). The CDR3 length is 13 residues. Trimming stripped 5 bases from V and 7 bases from J, with 12 bases between. The germline V gene encodes CDR1 LNHDA and CDR2 SQIVND (reference sequence). The CDR3 DNA reads TGTGCCAGTAGTGTGGCAGGGGGGAATGAGCAGTTCTTC. Its translation: CASSVAGGNEQFF.

The rearrangement joins TRBV3-1 (or the pseudogene TRBV3-2) to TRBJ2-5; D is uncertain. The CDR3 length is 14 residues. CDR1 is LGHDT and CDR2 is YNNKEL in the germline V gene (reference sequence). V shed 1 base and J shed 1 base, with 7 bases lying between them. The chain's CDR3 is CASSQGLSQETQYF. Here the CDR3 DNA reads TGTGCCAGCAGCCAAGGACTGAGCCAAGAGACCCAGTACTTC.

The V and J genes are TRBV9 and TRBJ2-1, with TRBD2 identical over 12 bases. The CDR3 has 16 residues. V shed 3 bases and J 2 bases; nucleotides not matched to a gene: 3. The germline V gene encodes CDR1 SGDLS and CDR2 YYNGEE. The CDR3 DNA reads TGTGCCAGCAGCGCCGGACTAGCGGGGACCTACAATGAGCAGTTCTTC. It translates to CASSAGLAGTYNEQFF.

The chain links TRBV19 to TRBJ2-1, with 8 bases aligning to TRBD1. Germline trimming cut 7 bases from V and 8 bases from J; bases unmatched to any gene: 16. This CDR3 comprises 16 residues. Per the germline V gene, CDR1 is LNHDA and CDR2 is SQIVND (reference sequence). This CDR3 reads CASKQPGWTGWDEQFF. CDR3 bases: TGTGCCAGTAAGCAGCCGGGGTGGACAGGGTGGGATGAGCAGTTCTTC.

The chain carries TRBV6-5 and TRBJ1-1; D may be TRBD1 (5 bases). CDR1 and CDR2 from the germline V gene are MNHEY and SVGAGI. Trimming pared 5 bases from V and 5 bases from J, leaving 18 bases between. The CDR3 contains 15 residues. This chain's CDR3 is CASSRRGDGVTEAFF. CDR3 coding DNA: TGTGCCAGCAGTCGCCGGGGGGACGGGGTGACTGAAGCTTTCTTT.

The chain joins TRBV4-1 to TRBJ2-2; the match to TRBD1 covers 7 bases. This CDR3 comprises 16 residues. V shed 1 base, J shed 6 bases, and the junction held 8 bases outside the gene matches. Germline assignment: CDR1 MGHRA and CDR2 YSYEKL. The CDR3 region has the DNA TGCGCCAGCAGCCAAGTAGTACAGGGGTATCCCGGGGAGCTGTTTTTT. Its protein is CASSQVVQGYPGELFF.

The chain employs TRBV19 and TRBJ1-3; D ambiguous. V shed 3 bases and J shed 0 bases, with 9 bases lying between them. The CDR3 loop spans 15 amino acids. Looked up from germline, CDR1 is LNHDA and CDR2 is SQIVND (reference sequence). The CDR3 coding sequence is TGTGCCAGTAGTATGGAGTACCTCTCTGGAAACACCATATATTTT. Its translation: CASSMEYLSGNTIYF.

CDR3: CASSERSGGNEQFF. For the CDR3, the DNA is TGTGCCAGCAGTGAGCGATCGGGGGGGAATGAGCAGTTCTTC. The rearrangement joins TRBV2 to TRBJ2-1; the match to TRBD2 covers 8 bases. From germline, CDR1 is SNHLY and CDR2 FYNNEI. CDR3 size: 14 residues. V gave up 3 bases and J gave up 7 bases; unmatched junction bases: 5.

In nucleotides, the CDR3 is TGTGCCAGCAGCCAAGAACTAAACACAGATACGCAGTATTTT. This gives the protein CASSQELNTDTQYF. This sequence joins TRBV3-1 (or the pseudogene TRBV3-2) and TRBJ2-3; D gene unclear. V lost 0 bases and J 2 bases, leaving 6 bases between the germline ends. This CDR3 comprises 14 residues. Germline assignment: CDR1 LGHDT and CDR2 YNNKEL (reference sequence).

Concerning this clone itself: Germline and junction disagree at one end, which may indicate a read error. This chain uses TRBV7-9 with TRBJ1-5; no definite D call. Germline lookup yields CDR1 SEHNR and CDR2 FQNEAQ (reference sequence). The CDR3 runs 15 residues. The CDR3 DNA reads as TGTGCCAGCAGCTCATTTCTTGGAGGGTATCAGCTCCAGCATTTT. This translates into CASSSFLGGYQLQHF.